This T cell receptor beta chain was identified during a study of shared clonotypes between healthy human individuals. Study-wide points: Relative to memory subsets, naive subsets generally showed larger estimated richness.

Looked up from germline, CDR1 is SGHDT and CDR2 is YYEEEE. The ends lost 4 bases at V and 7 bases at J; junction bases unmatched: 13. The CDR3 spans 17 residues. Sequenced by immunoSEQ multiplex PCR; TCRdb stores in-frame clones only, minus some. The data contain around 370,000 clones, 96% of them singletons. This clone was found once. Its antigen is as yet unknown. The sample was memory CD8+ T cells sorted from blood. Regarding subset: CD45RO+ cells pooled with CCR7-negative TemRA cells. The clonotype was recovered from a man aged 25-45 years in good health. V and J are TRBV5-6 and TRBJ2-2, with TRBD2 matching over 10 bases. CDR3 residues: CASSPFGSGRMGGELFF. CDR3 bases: TGTGCCAGCAGCCCCTTCGGTAGCGGGAGGATGGGCGGGGAGCTGTTTTTT.